This TCR beta chain was profiled in a study of human T cells and chemical hapten exposure. General observations from the study: Among expanded TCRs, significantly more large CDR3 similarity clusters formed than among controls.

TCRdb re-called the RACE reads through MiXCR, storing one row per CDR3 protein. This table has some 71,000 distinct CDR3 sequences, over 9% appearing once. As to time point: patch test 2, 6 weeks after DPC sensitization. Treatment indicated: therapeutic diphenylcyclopropenone sensitization with weekly scalp DPC. This CDR3 is built from 16 residues. Germline CDR1 and CDR2: MNHNY and SVGAGI (reference sequence). V dropped 5 bases and J dropped 2; count of bases not matched to a gene: 11. This clonotype was counted many times. Its specificity is unknown. This sequence was found in a woman between 50 and 59 years old with alopecia areata. Some clones in this sample may be carry-over from other donors' samples. The chain joins TRBV6-6 to TRBJ2-5, with 7 nucleotides matching TRBD1. The sequenced sample was whole blood, obtained in connection with sensitization to the hapten diphenylcyclopropenone (DPC). The DNA of the CDR3 is TGTGCCAGCAGTGTATCCACGACAGGGAGTCAAGAGACCCAGTACTTC. Its translation is CASSVSTTGSQETQYF.